This TCR beta chain emerged from a study of Graves' ophthalmopathy and Graves' hyperthyroidism. Findings and limits, study-wide: Blood also carried most expanded thyroid clonotypes exceeding 0.001 frequency.

RNA transcripts were the template, and TCR beta CDR3 regions were amplified from them. First-round RT-PCR used HTBI primers; second-round multiplex PCR followed. TCRdb re-analysed the multiplex PCR reads in MiXCR, keeping a single row per CDR3 protein. The sample has hundreds of thousands of distinct CDR3 sequences, about 38% seen once. The sample holds many counts of this clonotype. Its antigen is currently unknown. CDR3 length equals 11 residues. The germline V gene encodes CDR1 WSHSY and CDR2 SAAADI. V lost 3 bases to trimming and J lost 5 bases, with 4 bases between them. Moderate-to-severe activity, CAS ≥3, NOSPECS ≥4 and a duration under 3 months were seen in donors with ophthalmopathy.

What was sequenced was peripheral blood. This receptor was obtained from an adult man with Graves' ophthalmopathy. V gene TRBV10-2 combines with J gene TRBJ1-1; no definite D call. In DNA, the CDR3 is TGCGCCAGCAGTGAATCGACTGAAGCTTTCTTT. Its translation: CASSESTEAFF.